Sequencing of this TCR beta chain was carried out in a study of blood T cell repertoires in COVID-19. Background on the study: In each case, the material was cDNA or gDNA derived from T cells, B-cell-depleted T cells, or PBMCs.

Repertoires were generated with immunoSEQ multiplex PCR, while TCRdb's copy carries only in-frame clones and drops some. The table includes about 270,000 clones, about 84% detected once. Enrollment of patients from Seattle took place during active infection, with longitudinal follow-up. Trimming stripped 3 bases from V and 4 bases from J, with 3 bases between. This CDR3 spans 12 amino acids. The germline CDR1 and CDR2 sequences are SGHTA and FQGNSA. The chain recombines TRBV7-2 with TRBJ2-2; D unclear. The sequenced sample consisted of peripheral blood. The TCR originated in a woman aged 80 or over with COVID-19, enrolled during active disease. CDR3 DNA: TGTGCCAGCAGCTTCCTCACCGGGGAGCTGTTTTTT. This codes for CASSFLTGELFF. Drawing the rest from reference TRBV7-2 and TRBJ2-2, the complete variable domain is GAGVSQSPSNKVTEKGKDVELRCDPISGHTALYWYRQSLGQGLEFLIYFQGNSAPDKSGLPSDRFSAERTGGSVSTLTIQRTQQEDSAVYLCASSFLTGELFFGEGSRLTVL.